Each of the 11 T cell receptor beta chains below was sequenced from the same sample in a study of cytomegalovirus exposure and HLA in healthy donors. The PCR made use of 60 Vbeta and 13 Jbeta primers. The data were produced by immunoSEQ multiplex PCR, yet TCRdb's version contains in-frame clones alone and is incomplete. This table holds under 150,000 clones, roughly 80% found once. Sequenced input: PBMCs. The receptors derive from a man aged 18 to 29 in good health and CMV-seronegative.

The chain links TRBV19 to TRBJ1-4, with D unresolved. The germline gives CDR1 LNHDA, CDR2 SQIVND (reference sequence). V lost 1 base, J lost 8 bases, and 11 bases lay in between. The CDR3 is 14 residues long. The DNA of the CDR3 is TGTGCCAGTAGTATAGGAGGGCATGGGGAAAAACTGTTTTTT. Protein product: CASSIGGHGEKLFF.

This clone was observed once. V is TRBV7-3 and J is TRBJ2-1, with a tentative D call TRBD2 (7 bases). The CDR3 contains 16 residues. Germline V gene sequence: CDR1 SGHTA, CDR2 FQGTGA. V was cut by 2 bases and J by 7 bases, with 18 bases left in between. The CDR3 DNA reads as TGTGCCAGCAGCTTAGAGGCGGGGGCAGGATGGAATGAGCAGTTCTTC. Translating gives CASSLEAGAGWNEQFF.

The rearrangement joins TRBV27 to TRBJ2-7, with a possible D match to TRBD2 (6 bases). Germline CDR1 MNHEY, CDR2 SMNVEV (reference sequence). This CDR3 region has 14 residues. Trimming removed 5 bases at V and 3 bases at J, with 14 bases between. The CDR3 coding sequence is TGTGCCAGCAGTATGGGACTGGGAAGCTACGAGCAGTACTTC. Encoded protein: CASSMGLGSYEQYF.

V usage is TRBV29-1 and J usage is TRBJ2-7, with a weak D call TRBD1 (6 bases). V gave up 0 bases and J gave up 0 bases, with 9 bases separating them. From germline, CDR1 is SQVTM and CDR2 ANQGSEA. The CDR3 spans 14 residues. The CDR3 spells CSVEDRGHSYEQYF. The CDR3 DNA follows: TGCAGCGTTGAAGACCGGGGACACTCCTACGAGCAGTACTTC.

This clone was observed a handful of times. The J gene is TRBJ1-1, the V gene TRBV27; no firm D call. Trimming stripped 4 bases from V and 0 bases from J, with 6 bases between. CDR3 length: 13 residues. Germline V lookup: CDR1 MNHEY, CDR2 SMNVEV (reference sequence). This chain's CDR3 is CASSSGLNTEAFF. The CDR3 coding sequence is TGTGCCAGCAGTTCGGGGTTGAACACTGAAGCTTTCTTT.

The V call is TRBV20-1, the J call TRBJ1-1; D gene unclear. Trimming took off 6 bases at V and 1 base at J, with 6 bases between the two ends. This CDR3 has 11 amino acids. Germline V CDR1 and CDR2: DFQATT, SNEGSKA (reference sequence). CDR3 sequence: CSARGNTEAFF. In DNA, the CDR3 is TGCAGTGCACGGGGGAACACTGAAGCTTTCTTT.

In this sample, this clone turned up a few times. This chain connects TRBV4-3 to TRBJ1-1; D perhaps matches TRBD1 (5 bases). Trimming shortened V by 1 base and J by 4 bases, and 13 bases separated the two germline ends. The CDR3 totals 15 residues. Looked up from germline, CDR1 is LGHNA and CDR2 is YSLEER. The DNA for the CDR3 is TGCGCCAGCAGCCAAGTTGGGGGGGAAGGCACTGAAGCTTTCTTT. It encodes CASSQVGGEGTEAFF.

The genes are TRBV11-2 and TRBJ2-7; 8 positions match TRBD1. The CDR3 runs 15 residues. Per germline, CDR1 SGHAT and CDR2 FQNNGV. Unmatched junction bases numbered 5, after V lost 4 bases and J lost 0 bases. CDR3 in DNA: TGTGCCAGCAGCTACTTGACAGGGGTCTCCTACGAGCAGTACTTC. It codes for CASSYLTGVSYEQYF.

V usage is TRBV6-5 and J usage is TRBJ2-7; 8 positions match TRBD1. The J segment lost 6 bases and the V segment lost 2 bases, leaving 9 bases of the junction unmatched. The germline V gene encodes CDR1 MNHEY and CDR2 SVGAGI. This CDR3 is built from 15 residues. Here the CDR3 DNA reads TGTGCCAGCAGTTACGGTCCCGGGACAGGAGCCGAGCAGTACTTC. This translates into CASSYGPGTGAEQYF.

The CDR3: CASSLLRTSSYEQYF. CDR3 in DNA: TGTGCCAGCAGCCTCCTTCGGACTAGCTCCTACGAGCAGTACTTC. The chain is built from TRBV4-2 and TRBJ2-7, with 7 nucleotides matching TRBD2. Trimming at V came to 4 bases and at J to 0 bases, leaving 6 bases not matched to a gene. CDR3 size: 15 residues. Germline values: CDR1 LGHNA, CDR2 YNFKEQ.

The V gene is TRBV6-1, the J gene TRBJ1-5; D may be TRBD1 (6 bases). Trimming removed 5 bases from V and 7 bases from J, with 12 bases in between. CDR1 and CDR2 (germline): MNHNS, SASEGT. This CDR3 region has 13 residues. CDR3 protein: CASSLTDRQPQHF. For the CDR3, the DNA is TGTGCCAGCAGTTTAACCGACAGGCAGCCCCAGCATTTT.